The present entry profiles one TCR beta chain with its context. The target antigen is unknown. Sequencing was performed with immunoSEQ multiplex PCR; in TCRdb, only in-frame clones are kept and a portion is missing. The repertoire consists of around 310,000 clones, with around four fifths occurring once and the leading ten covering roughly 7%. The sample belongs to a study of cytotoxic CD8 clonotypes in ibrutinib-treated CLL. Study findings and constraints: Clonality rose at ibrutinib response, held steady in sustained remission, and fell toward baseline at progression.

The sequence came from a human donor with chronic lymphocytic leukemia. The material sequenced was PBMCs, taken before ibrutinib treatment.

CDR3 protein: CASSVDRESYEQYF. CDR3 DNA sequence: TGTGCCAGCAGCGTGGACAGGGAGTCCTACGAGCAGTACTTC. V usage is TRBV11-1 and J usage is TRBJ2-7, with 8 bases identical to TRBD1. The CDR3 sequence is 14 residues long. The trim removed 5 bases at V and 1 base at J, leaving 4 bases unmatched. Per germline, CDR1 SGHAT and CDR2 FQDESV (reference sequence).